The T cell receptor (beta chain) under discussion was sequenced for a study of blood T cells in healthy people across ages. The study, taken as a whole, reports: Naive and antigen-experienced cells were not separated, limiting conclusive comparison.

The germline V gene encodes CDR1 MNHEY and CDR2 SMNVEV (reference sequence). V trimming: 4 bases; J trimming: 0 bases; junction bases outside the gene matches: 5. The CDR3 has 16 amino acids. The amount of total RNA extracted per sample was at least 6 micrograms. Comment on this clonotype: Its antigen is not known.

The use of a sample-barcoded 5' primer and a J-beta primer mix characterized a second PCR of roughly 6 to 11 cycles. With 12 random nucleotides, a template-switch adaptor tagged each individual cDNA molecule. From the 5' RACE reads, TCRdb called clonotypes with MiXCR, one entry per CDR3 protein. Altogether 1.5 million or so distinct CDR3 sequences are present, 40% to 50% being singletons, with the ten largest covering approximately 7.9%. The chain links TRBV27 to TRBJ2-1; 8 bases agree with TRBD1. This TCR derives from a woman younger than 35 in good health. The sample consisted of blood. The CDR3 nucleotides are TGTGCCAGCAGTTCAAAGGGACAGGTCTCCTACAATGAGCAGTTCTTC. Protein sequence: CASSSKGQVSYNEQFF.